These 22 T cell receptor beta chains were sequenced from one sample in a study of beta chain features in type 1 diabetes. Whole-study results and caveats: Shorter TCRB CDR3s, moderately but significantly so, were found in Type 1 diabetes patients in all four CD4+ subsets.

The whole isolated RNA underwent reverse transcription, so sequencing captured expressed TCRB transcripts. Clones were sequenced by immunoSEQ multiplex PCR, and TCRdb holds only the in-frame ones, with some missing. This sample has roughly 340,000 clones, with roughly 12% found just once. Their cognate antigens are unknown. Sequenced material: naive CD4+ T cells from blood. These receptors were taken from a woman aged 18-35 years with type 1 diabetes.

The V and J genes are TRBV14 and TRBJ1-1; D not certain. The V gene lost 3 bases and the J gene lost 8 bases, with 10 bases spanning the gap. Germline CDR1 and CDR2: SGHDN and FVKESK. CDR3 length: 12 residues. CDR3 in DNA: TGTGCCAGCAGCCAGGCCGGGTTAGAAGCTTTCTTT. Protein product: CASSQAGLEAFF.

This clone appeared a few times. The chain couples TRBV7-9 to TRBJ2-5, with D tentatively TRBD2 (6 bases). Deletions cut 7 bases from V and 2 bases from J, with 11 bases between. The CDR3 has 13 amino acids. CDR1 is SEHNR and CDR2 is FQNEAQ in the germline V gene (reference sequence). This CDR3 reads CASTAGLQETQYF. CDR3 DNA sequence: TGTGCCAGCACCGCGGGGTTACAAGAGACCCAGTACTTC. The variable domain in full, with the rest retrieved from reference TRBV7-9 and TRBJ2-5, is DTGVSQNPRHKITKRGQNVTFRCDPISEHNRLYWYRQTLGQGPEFLTYFQNEAQLEKSRLLSDRFSAERPKGSFSTLEIQRTEQGDSAMYLCASTAGLQETQYFGPGTRLLVL.

The chain recombines TRBV25-1 with TRBJ1-3; unclear D gene. Trimming left V 6 bases short and J 4 bases short, with 7 bases between. The CDR3 extends over 12 amino acids. Germline-derived CDR1 and CDR2 are MGHDK and SYGVNS. The CDR3 nucleotides are TGTGCCAGCAGATCACAGGGAAACACCATATATTTT. Its protein is CASRSQGNTIYF.

This clone appeared a few times. The V call is TRBV7-2, the J call TRBJ2-3, with 10 bases lining up with TRBD2. From germline, CDR1 is SGHTA and CDR2 FQGNSA. This CDR3 has 14 amino acids. Unmatched junction bases numbered 5, after V lost 5 bases and J lost 6 bases. The CDR3 nucleotides are TGTGCCAGCAGCCTTTCTAGCGGGAGTGATACGCAGTATTTT. It yields the protein CASSLSSGSDTQYF.

This clone was seen at least ten times. The chain has TRBV15 and TRBJ2-4; a weak D match, TRBD1 (5 bases). The CDR3 runs to 14 residues. The germline V and J ends were trimmed by 6 bases and 11 bases, with 20 bases remaining between them. Germline V lookup: CDR1 LNHNV, CDR2 YYDKDF (reference sequence). The CDR3 reads CATSLDSGGNVQYF. CDR3 DNA sequence: TGTGCCACCAGTTTAGACAGTGGTGGTAATGTTCAGTACTTC. The full variable domain, completed using reference TRBV15 and TRBJ2-4, is DAMVIQNPRYQVTQFGKPVTLSCSQTLNHNVMYWYQQKSSQAPKLLFHYYDKDFNNEADTPDNFQSRRPNTSFCFLDIRSPGLGDTAMYLCATSLDSGGNVQYFGAGTRLSVL.

Only a few counts were recorded for this clone. The chain has TRBV7-2 and TRBJ2-5; TRBD2 matches at 11 bases. Trimming took 5 bases from V and 3 from J; bases not matched to a gene: 11. The V gene's germline CDR1 is SGHTA and CDR2 FQGNSA. This CDR3 is built from 17 residues. CDR3 DNA sequence: TGTGCCAGCAGCCTACCCTTGGGACTAGCGGCAAAAGAGACCCAGTACTTC. It codes for CASSLPLGLAAKETQYF.

V is TRBV19 and J is TRBJ2-1; 9 nucleotides agree with TRBD2. V was clipped by 5 bases and J by 4 bases; unmatched bases: 9. This CDR3 is 16 amino acids long. Looked up from germline, CDR1 is LNHDA and CDR2 is SQIVND (reference sequence). CDR3 protein: CASSLIQAGGYNEQFF. CDR3 in DNA: TGTGCCAGTAGTCTTATTCAGGCGGGAGGGTACAATGAGCAGTTCTTC.

The genes are TRBV4-3 and TRBJ1-2; D is undetermined. Trimming removed 4 bases at V and 1 base at J, with 16 bases between. There are 16 residues in the CDR3. CDR1 is LGHNA and CDR2 is YSLEER in the germline V gene. CDR3 sequence: CASSRSVTGGNYGYTF. The CDR3 nucleotides read TGCGCCAGCAGCCGATCGGTCACCGGCGGTAACTATGGCTACACCTTC.

This clone has more than one count but fewer than ten. V and J are TRBV4-3 and TRBJ2-5, with TRBD2 matching 8 bases. V was clipped by 0 bases and J by 6 bases; unmatched bases: 12. Germline V gene data show CDR1 as LGHNA and CDR2 as YSLEER. The CDR3 contains 17 residues. The DNA of the CDR3 is TGCGCCAGCAGCCAAGATCTAATCGGGGGGGCCTGGAAGACCCAGTACTTC. The encoded protein is CASSQDLIGGAWKTQYF.

This rearrangement joins TRBV19 to TRBJ2-6; TRBD1 matches 7 bases. The V gene end was trimmed by 3 bases and the J gene end by 2 bases; junction bases not matched to a gene: 7. The germline gives CDR1 LNHDA, CDR2 SQIVND (reference sequence). The CDR3 totals 17 residues. CDR3 DNA sequence: TGTGCCAGTAGTATTAATCAGGGGGAAACTGGGGCCAACGTCCTGACTTTC. Its translation: CASSINQGETGANVLTF.

J is TRBJ1-1 and V is TRBV28; perhaps TRBD1 as D (6 bases). The CDR3 is 16 amino acids. CDR1 and CDR2 (germline): MDHEN, SYDVKM. V lost 2 bases to trimming and J lost 1 base, with 14 bases between them. This CDR3 is CASSLGAAGANTEAFF. The CDR3 bases are TGTGCCAGCAGTTTAGGAGCGGCAGGGGCGAACACTGAAGCTTTCTTT.

V and J are TRBV19 and TRBJ2-2; 9 bases map to TRBD1. Germline-derived CDR1 and CDR2 are LNHDA and SQIVND (reference sequence). The CDR3 sequence is 15 residues long. The J segment lost 1 base and the V segment lost 7 bases, leaving 4 bases of the junction unmatched. DNA of the CDR3: TGTGCCAGTACCCGGGACAGGGAGAACACCGGGGAGCTGTTTTTT. Protein: CASTRDRENTGELFF. Supplemented by reference TRBV19 and TRBJ2-2, the full variable domain reads DGGITQSPKYLFRKEGQNVTLSCEQNLNHDAMYWYRQDPGQGLRLIYYSQIVNDFQKGDIAEGYSVSREKKESFPLTVTSAQKNPTAFYLCASTRDRENTGELFFGEGSRLTVL.

V gene TRBV18 combines with J gene TRBJ2-1; D perhaps matches TRBD1 (5 bases). Between the trimmed V and J ends, which lost 0 bases and 7 bases, there was a span of 10 bases. Germline V gene sequence: CDR1 KGHSH, CDR2 LQKENI. CDR3 size: 14 residues. CDR3 region: CASSPPGLGNEQFF. The CDR3 nucleotides read TGTGCCAGCTCACCACCGGGGCTAGGGAATGAGCAGTTCTTC. The complete variable domain, with remaining parts taken from reference TRBV18 and TRBJ2-1, reads NAGVMQNPRHLVRRRGQEARLRCSPMKGHSHVYWYRQLPEEGLKFMVYLQKENIIDESGMPKERFSAEFPKEGPSILRIQQVVRGDSAAYFCASSPPGLGNEQFFGPGTRLTVL.

The chain combines TRBV19 with TRBJ1-5; D unresolved. Germline V CDR1 and CDR2: LNHDA, SQIVND (reference sequence). The CDR3 extends over 14 amino acids. V was shortened by 5 bases and J by 4 bases, with 12 bases between the two germline ends. Here the CDR3 DNA reads TGTGCCAGTAGTGCCGACATGTGGAATCAGCCCCAGCATTTT. Translating it yields CASSADMWNQPQHF.

This CDR3 reads CASSFPTLNTEAFF. The CDR3 DNA is TGTGCCAGCAGCTTCCCCACTTTGAACACTGAAGCTTTCTTT. The chain couples TRBV7-2 to TRBJ1-1; D ambiguous. Germline V lookup: CDR1 SGHTA, CDR2 FQGNSA. This CDR3 is 14 amino acids long. V was trimmed by 3 bases and J by 0 bases, leaving 8 bases between them.

This clone was observed a few times. The chain joins TRBV20-1 to TRBJ1-5; no firm D call. CDR3 size: 11 residues. CDR1 is DFQATT and CDR2 is SNEGSKA in the germline V gene (reference sequence). V lost 5 bases to trimming and J lost 5 bases, with 7 bases between them. The DNA for the CDR3 is TGCAGTGCTGGTGAGGATCAGCCCCAGCATTTT. Encoded protein: CSAGEDQPQHF.

This clone has a handful of counts. The gene calls are TRBV30 and TRBJ2-5; D not certain. The CDR3 extends over 16 amino acids. With 3 bases removed from V and 5 bases from J, the gap between germline ends came to 22 bases. Germline V gives CDR1 GTSNPN, CDR2 SVGIG (reference sequence). The CDR3 here is CAWRYMPSRPEETQYF. CDR3 nucleotide sequence: TGTGCCTGGAGATATATGCCCTCCAGGCCTGAGGAGACCCAGTACTTC.

The rearrangement joins TRBV25-1 to TRBJ2-7; 8 bases fit TRBD1. V lost 3 bases and J lost 3; bases outside the gene matches: 4. This CDR3 spans 14 amino acids. Per the germline V gene, CDR1 is MGHDK and CDR2 is SYGVNS. The CDR3 sequence is CASSDQGAVYEQYF. The CDR3 nucleotides read TGTGCCAGCAGTGACCAGGGGGCGGTCTACGAGCAGTACTTC.

This clone has just a few counts. In DNA form, the CDR3 reads TGTGCCAGCAGCCCCGGGACAGCCGCCCAAGCTTTCTTT. It translates to CASSPGTAAQAFF. The V call is TRBV7-3, the J call TRBJ1-1; TRBD1 matches 7 bases. This CDR3 is 13 amino acids long. Trimming took 5 bases from V and 9 from J; bases not matched to a gene: 9. Per the germline V gene, CDR1 is SGHTA and CDR2 is FQGTGA.

The chain employs TRBV2 and TRBJ2-5; 10 bases match TRBD2. V shed 5 bases, J shed 2 bases, and the junction held 2 bases outside the gene matches. CDR3 length: 14 amino acids. Germline V gene sequence: CDR1 SNHLY, CDR2 FYNNEI. CDR3 amino acids: CASSQTSGQETQYF. CDR3 nucleotide sequence: TGTGCCAGCAGTCAGACTAGCGGGCAAGAGACCCAGTACTTC.

A few counts support this clone. The chain has TRBV30 and TRBJ1-1, with 9 nucleotides matching TRBD1. Germline CDR1 is GTSNPN and CDR2 is SVGIG (reference sequence). The CDR3 is 15 amino acids. V lost 7 bases and J lost 0; bases outside the gene matches: 9. CDR3 in DNA: TGTGCCTTCGGGACAGGGCGACTCATGAACACTGAAGCTTTCTTT. Protein product: CAFGTGRLMNTEAFF.

V gene TRBV4-3 combines with J gene TRBJ2-3; D is unresolved. The CDR3 sequence is 12 residues long. Trimming removed 0 bases from V and 7 bases from J, with 5 bases in between. CDR1 and CDR2 (germline): LGHNA, YSLEER. The CDR3 DNA sequence: TGCGCCAGCAGCCAAGATGGCTATACGCAGTATTTT. Protein product: CASSQDGYTQYF.